The 9 T cell receptor beta chains in this list originate from one sample, sequenced in a study of cytomegalovirus exposure and HLA in healthy donors. Primers for the PCR totalled 60 Vbeta and 13 Jbeta. Method: immunoSEQ multiplex PCR; TCRdb's copy keeps in-frame clones and lacks some. Listed are approximately 120,000 clones; roughly 1% falls within the top ten. The sequenced sample consisted of PBMCs. The receptors shown here come from a man in his late teens or twenties in good health and CMV-seronegative.

The chain couples TRBV9 to TRBJ2-7, with 7 positions matching TRBD1. V lost 2 bases to trimming and J lost 2 bases; unmatched junction nucleotides: 13. CDR1 is SGDLS, CDR2 YYNGEE, per germline. The CDR3 has 17 residues. CDR3: CASSVRQGKKMPYEQYF. The DNA of the CDR3 is TGTGCCAGCAGCGTCCGACAGGGAAAGAAGATGCCCTACGAGCAGTACTTC.

V usage is TRBV7-8 and J usage is TRBJ2-1, with no clear D. CDR3 size: 13 residues. Germline V gene sequence: CDR1 SGHVS, CDR2 FQNEAQ. V was pared by 4 bases and J by 0 bases, with 4 bases between. The CDR3 DNA reads TGTGCCAGCAGCTCCAGCTCCTACAATGAGCAGTTCTTC. This translates into CASSSSSYNEQFF.

V and J are TRBV28 and TRBJ2-1; 10 nucleotides align to TRBD2. Germline loops: CDR1 MDHEN, CDR2 SYDVKM. The CDR3 length is 15 residues. V lost 7 bases, J lost 4 bases, and 7 bases stayed unmatched. CDR3 nucleotide sequence: TGTGCCAGCACCCTCGGGACTAGCGTATACAATGAGCAGTTCTTC. Its protein is CASTLGTSVYNEQFF.

The chain uses TRBV6-1 and TRBJ2-7; tentative D call: TRBD1 (5 bases). Between the trimmed V and J ends, which lost 2 bases and 3 bases, there was a span of 8 bases. Germline-derived CDR1 and CDR2 are MNHNS and SASEGT. The CDR3 extends over 13 amino acids. CDR3 protein: CASSELRDYEQYF. CDR3 DNA sequence: TGTGCCAGCAGTGAACTCAGGGACTACGAGCAGTACTTC.

The chain is built from TRBV30 and TRBJ1-5; D possibly corresponds to TRBD1 (5 bases). The CDR3 sequence is 14 residues long. Trimming removed 7 bases from V and 5 bases from J, with 18 bases in between. Germline V gene data show CDR1 as GTSNPN and CDR2 as SVGIG (reference sequence). The CDR3 DNA reads TGTGCCTTCAGCTCGGGGGATGGATATCAGCCCCAGCATTTT. It is translated as CAFSSGDGYQPQHF.

As concerns this clone: A junction boundary mismatches the germline segment, possibly from a read error. The chain carries TRBV4-1 and TRBJ2-3, with 13 bases aligning to TRBD2. The germline V gene has CDR1 MGHRA and CDR2 YSYEKL. The CDR3 length is 17 residues. CDR3 loop: CAGSQEGGLAGTDTQYF. As DNA, the CDR3 is TGCGCCGGCAGCCAAGAGGGGGGACTAGCGGGAACAGATACGCAGTATTTT.

V is TRBV23-1 and J is TRBJ2-6; 7 positions agree with TRBD1. TRBV23-1 is an ORF for which the function is uncertain. The CDR3 length is 18 residues. J gave up 1 base and V 7 bases, and 13 bases lay outside the gene matches. CDR3 DNA: TGCGCCAGCACCCAGGGACAGTCTCACCCATCTGGGGCCAACGTCCTGACTTTC. Translating it yields CASTQGQSHPSGANVLTF.

The V call is TRBV6-1, the J call TRBJ1-3; possible D gene TRBD1, 5 bases. This CDR3 spans 16 amino acids. The V end lost 4 bases, the J end lost 1 base, and 14 bases lay between the germline ends. Germline CDR1 and CDR2: MNHNS and SASEGT. CDR3 amino acids: CASSAQAQVSGNTIYF. Written as DNA, the CDR3 is TGTGCCAGCAGTGCCCAAGCACAGGTTTCTGGAAACACCATATATTTT.

The chain employs TRBV6-6 and TRBJ1-2; possibly TRBD1 for D (6 bases). The CDR3 has 16 amino acids. Deletions cut 5 bases from V and 4 bases from J, with 20 bases between. Germline V gene data show CDR1 as MNHNY and CDR2 as SVGAGI (reference sequence). The CDR3 region is CASSKYSDRTIYGYTF. The DNA for the CDR3 is TGTGCCAGCAGTAAATACTCGGACAGAACAATCTATGGCTACACCTTC.